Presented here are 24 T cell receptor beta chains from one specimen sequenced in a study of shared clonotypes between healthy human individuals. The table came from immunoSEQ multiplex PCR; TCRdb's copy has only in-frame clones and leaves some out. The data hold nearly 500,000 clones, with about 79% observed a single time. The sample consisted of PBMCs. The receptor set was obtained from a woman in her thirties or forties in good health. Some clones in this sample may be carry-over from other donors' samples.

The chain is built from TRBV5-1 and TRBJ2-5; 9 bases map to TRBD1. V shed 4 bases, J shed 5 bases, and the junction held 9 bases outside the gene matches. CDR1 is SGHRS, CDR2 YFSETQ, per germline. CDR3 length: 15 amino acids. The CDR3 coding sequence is TGCGCCAGCAGCCCAGGACAGGGGAGGCCGGAGACCCAGTACTTC. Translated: CASSPGQGRPETQYF.

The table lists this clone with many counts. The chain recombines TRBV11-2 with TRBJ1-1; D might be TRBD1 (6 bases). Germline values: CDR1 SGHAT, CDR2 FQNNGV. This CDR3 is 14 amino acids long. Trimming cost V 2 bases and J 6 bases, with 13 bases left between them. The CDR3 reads CASSLTGAMSEAFF. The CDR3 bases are TGTGCCAGCAGCTTAACGGGGGCGATGTCTGAAGCTTTCTTT.

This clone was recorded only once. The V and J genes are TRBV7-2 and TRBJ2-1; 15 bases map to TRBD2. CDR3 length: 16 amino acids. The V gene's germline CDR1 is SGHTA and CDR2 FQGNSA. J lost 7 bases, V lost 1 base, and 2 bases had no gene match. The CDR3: CASSLGTSGRGNEQFF. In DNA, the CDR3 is TGTGCCAGCAGCTTAGGGACTAGCGGGAGGGGTAATGAGCAGTTCTTC.

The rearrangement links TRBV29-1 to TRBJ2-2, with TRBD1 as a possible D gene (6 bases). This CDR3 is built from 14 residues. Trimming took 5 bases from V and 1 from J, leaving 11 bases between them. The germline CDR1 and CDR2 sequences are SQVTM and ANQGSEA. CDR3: CSVRGQQNTGELFF. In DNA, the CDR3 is TGCAGCGTTCGGGGACAACAGAACACCGGGGAGCTGTTTTTT.

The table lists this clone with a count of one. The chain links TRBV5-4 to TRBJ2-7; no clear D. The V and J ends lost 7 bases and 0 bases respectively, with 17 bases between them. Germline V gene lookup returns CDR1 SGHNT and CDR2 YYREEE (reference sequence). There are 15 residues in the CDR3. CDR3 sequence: CASQLRWASSYEQYF. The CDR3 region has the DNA TGTGCCAGCCAGCTAAGGTGGGCGAGCTCCTACGAGCAGTACTTC.

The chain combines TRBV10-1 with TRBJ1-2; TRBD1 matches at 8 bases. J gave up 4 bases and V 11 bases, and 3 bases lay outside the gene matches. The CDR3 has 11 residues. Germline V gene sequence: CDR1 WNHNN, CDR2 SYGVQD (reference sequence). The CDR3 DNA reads TGCGCCCGGGACAGGATCTATGGCTACACCTTC. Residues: CARDRIYGYTF.

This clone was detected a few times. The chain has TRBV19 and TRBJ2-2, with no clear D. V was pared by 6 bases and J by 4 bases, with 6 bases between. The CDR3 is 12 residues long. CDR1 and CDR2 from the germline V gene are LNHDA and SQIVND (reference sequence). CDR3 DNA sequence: TGTGCCAGTAGACCAGGCACCGGGGAGCTGTTTTTT. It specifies CASRPGTGELFF.

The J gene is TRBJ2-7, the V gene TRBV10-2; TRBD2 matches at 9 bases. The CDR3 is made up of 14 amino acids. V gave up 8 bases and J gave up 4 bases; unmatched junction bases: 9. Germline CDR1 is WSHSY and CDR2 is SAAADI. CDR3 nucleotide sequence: TGCGCCAGCGGCGAGGGACTAGCCCTTTACGAGCAGTACTTC. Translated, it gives CASGEGLALYEQYF.

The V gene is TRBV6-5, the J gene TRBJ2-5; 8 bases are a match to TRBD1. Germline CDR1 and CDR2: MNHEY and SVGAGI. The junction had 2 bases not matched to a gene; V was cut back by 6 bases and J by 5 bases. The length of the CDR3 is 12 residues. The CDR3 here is CASSRDRETQYF. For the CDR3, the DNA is TGTGCCAGCAGCCGGGACAGGGAGACCCAGTACTTC.

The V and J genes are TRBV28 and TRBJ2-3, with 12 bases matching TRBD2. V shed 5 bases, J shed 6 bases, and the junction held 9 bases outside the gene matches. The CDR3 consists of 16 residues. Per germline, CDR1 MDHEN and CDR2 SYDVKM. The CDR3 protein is CASSPPLAGGRDTQYF. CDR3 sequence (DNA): TGTGCCAGCAGTCCCCCCCTAGCGGGAGGGCGGGATACGCAGTATTTT.

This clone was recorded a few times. CDR3 protein: CASSALGQTAGGYTF. In DNA, the CDR3 is TGTGCCAGCAGTGCTCTGGGACAAACGGCCGGTGGCTACACCTTC. This chain uses TRBV2 with TRBJ1-2, with D maybe TRBD1 (6 bases). V lost 4 bases, J lost 7 bases, and 19 bases lay in between. Germline CDR1 and CDR2: SNHLY and FYNNEI. This CDR3 is built from 15 residues.

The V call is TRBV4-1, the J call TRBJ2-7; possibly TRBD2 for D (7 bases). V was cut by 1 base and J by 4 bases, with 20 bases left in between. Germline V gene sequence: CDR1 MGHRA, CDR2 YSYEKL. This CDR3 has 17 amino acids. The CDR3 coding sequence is TGCGCCAGCAGCCAAGTCGGTTGGGGGGGCGCGAATTACGAGCAGTACTTC. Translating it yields CASSQVGWGGANYEQYF.

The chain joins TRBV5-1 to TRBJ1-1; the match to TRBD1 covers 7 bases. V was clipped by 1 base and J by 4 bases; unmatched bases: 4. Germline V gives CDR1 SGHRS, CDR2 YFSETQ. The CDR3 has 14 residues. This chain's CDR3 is CASSLRQGPTEAFF. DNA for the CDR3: TGCGCCAGCAGCTTGCGACAGGGTCCCACTGAAGCTTTCTTT. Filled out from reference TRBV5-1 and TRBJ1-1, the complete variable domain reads KAGVTQTPRYLIKTRGQQVTLSCSPISGHRSVSWYQQTPGQGLQFLFEYFSETQRNKGNFPGRFSGRQFSNSRSEMNVSTLELGDSALYLCASSLRQGPTEAFFGQGTRLTVV.

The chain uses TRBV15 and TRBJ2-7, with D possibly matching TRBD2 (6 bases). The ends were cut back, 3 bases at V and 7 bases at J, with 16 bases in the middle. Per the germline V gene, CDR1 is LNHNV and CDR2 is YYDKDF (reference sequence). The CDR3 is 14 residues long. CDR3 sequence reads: CATSSGAGRGEQYF. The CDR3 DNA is TGTGCCACCAGCAGTGGAGCGGGTCGGGGGGAGCAGTACTTC. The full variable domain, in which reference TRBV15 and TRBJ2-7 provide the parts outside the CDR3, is DAMVIQNPRYQVTQFGKPVTLSCSQTLNHNVMYWYQQKSSQAPKLLFHYYDKDFNNEADTPDNFQSRRPNTSFCFLDIRSPGLGDTAMYLCATSSGAGRGEQYFGPGTRLTVT.

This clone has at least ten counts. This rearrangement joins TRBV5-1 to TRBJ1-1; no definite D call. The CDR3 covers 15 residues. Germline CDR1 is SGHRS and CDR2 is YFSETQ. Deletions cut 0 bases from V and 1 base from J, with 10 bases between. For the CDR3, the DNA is TGCGCCAGCAGCTTGGTCGGGGAAGGGAACACTGAAGCTTTCTTT. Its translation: CASSLVGEGNTEAFF.

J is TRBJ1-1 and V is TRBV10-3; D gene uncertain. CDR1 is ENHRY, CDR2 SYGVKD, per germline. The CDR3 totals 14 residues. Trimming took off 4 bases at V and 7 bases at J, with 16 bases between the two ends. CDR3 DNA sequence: TGTGCCATCAGTGGCGGCGGAGTTGTCCATGAAGCTTTCTTT. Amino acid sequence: CAISGGGVVHEAFF.

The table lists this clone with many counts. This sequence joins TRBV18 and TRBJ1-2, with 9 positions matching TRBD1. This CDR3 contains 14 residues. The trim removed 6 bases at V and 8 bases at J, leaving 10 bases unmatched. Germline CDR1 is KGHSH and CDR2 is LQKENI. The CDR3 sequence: CASSPQQGASGYTF. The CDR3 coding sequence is TGTGCCAGCTCCCCCCAACAGGGGGCGTCGGGCTACACCTTC. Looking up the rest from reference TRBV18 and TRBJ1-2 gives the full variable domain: NAGVMQNPRHLVRRRGQEARLRCSPMKGHSHVYWYRQLPEEGLKFMVYLQKENIIDESGMPKERFSAEFPKEGPSILRIQQVVRGDSAAYFCASSPQQGASGYTFGSGTRLTVV.

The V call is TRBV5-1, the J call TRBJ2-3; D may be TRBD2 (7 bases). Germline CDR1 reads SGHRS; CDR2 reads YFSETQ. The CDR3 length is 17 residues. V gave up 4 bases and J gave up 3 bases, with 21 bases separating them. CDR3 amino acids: CASSPSAGASRTDTQYF. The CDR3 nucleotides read TGCGCCAGCAGCCCCAGCGCGGGGGCGAGCAGGACAGATACGCAGTATTTT.

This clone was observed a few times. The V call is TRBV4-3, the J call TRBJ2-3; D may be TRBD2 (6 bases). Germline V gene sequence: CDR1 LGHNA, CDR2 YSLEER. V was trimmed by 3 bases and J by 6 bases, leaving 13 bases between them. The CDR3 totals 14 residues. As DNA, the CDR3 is TGCGCCAGCAGCCACCCCGGGACTCCGGATACGCAGTATTTT. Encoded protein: CASSHPGTPDTQYF.

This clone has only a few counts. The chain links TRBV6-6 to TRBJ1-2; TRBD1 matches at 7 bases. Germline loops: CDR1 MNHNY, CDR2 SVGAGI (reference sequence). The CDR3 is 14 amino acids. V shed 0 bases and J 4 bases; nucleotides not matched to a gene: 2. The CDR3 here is CASSYSWTGYGYTF. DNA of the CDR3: TGTGCCAGCAGTTACTCGTGGACAGGCTATGGCTACACCTTC.

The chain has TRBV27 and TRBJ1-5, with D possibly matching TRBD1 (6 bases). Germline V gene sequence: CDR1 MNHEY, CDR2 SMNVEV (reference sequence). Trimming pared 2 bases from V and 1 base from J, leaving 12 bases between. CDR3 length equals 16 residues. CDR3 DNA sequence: TGTGCCAGCAGTTTACTGGGGGCTGGCAGCAATCAGCCCCAGCATTTT. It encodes CASSLLGAGSNQPQHF.

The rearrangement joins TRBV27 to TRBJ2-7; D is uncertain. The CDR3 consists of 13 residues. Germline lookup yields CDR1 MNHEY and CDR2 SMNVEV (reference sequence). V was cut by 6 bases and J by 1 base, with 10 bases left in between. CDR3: CASSHSPSYEQYF. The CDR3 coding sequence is TGTGCCAGCAGCCATAGCCCGTCCTACGAGCAGTACTTC.

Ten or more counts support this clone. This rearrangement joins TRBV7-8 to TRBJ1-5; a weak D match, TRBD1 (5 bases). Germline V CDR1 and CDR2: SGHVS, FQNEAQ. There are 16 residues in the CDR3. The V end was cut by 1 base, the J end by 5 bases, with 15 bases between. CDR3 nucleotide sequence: TGTGCCAGCAGCTTAGTGGGTGGTGGCAGGGATCAGCCCCAGCATTTT. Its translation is CASSLVGGGRDQPQHF.

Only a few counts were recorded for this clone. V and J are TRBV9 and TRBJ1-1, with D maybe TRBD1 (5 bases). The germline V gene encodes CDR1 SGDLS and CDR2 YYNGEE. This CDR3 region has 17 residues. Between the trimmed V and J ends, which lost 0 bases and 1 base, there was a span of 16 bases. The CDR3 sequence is CASSVATWGLQNTEAFF. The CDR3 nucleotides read TGTGCCAGCAGCGTAGCTACCTGGGGACTACAGAACACTGAAGCTTTCTTT.